Following are 10 T cell receptor beta chains from one sample sequenced in a study of neoadjuvant anti-PD-1 for oral cavity cancer. The method was immunoSEQ multiplex PCR; TCRdb's version includes in-frame clones alone and lacks a portion of them. This sample has some 14,000 clones, with over 60% found just once. Time point meaning: after neoadjuvant nivolumab, at surgical resection. The sample in question was PBMCs, obtained after nivolumab (anti-PD-1) treatment. The receptors were sampled from a person aged 35-79 years with oral cavity squamous cell carcinoma.

This clone has only a few counts. The chain links TRBV10-3 to TRBJ2-7; either TRBD1 or TRBD2 may supply D (6 bases each). CDR1 and CDR2 from the germline V gene are ENHRY and SYGVKD. V lost 0 bases and J lost 4, with 13 bases in between. The CDR3 is 15 amino acids. CDR3 nucleotides: TGTGCCATCAGTGAGTCGGGGGGCGCCCCATACGAGCAGTACTTC. The encoded protein is CAISESGGAPYEQYF.

This clone showed up just a few times. The V gene is TRBV4-1, the J gene TRBJ1-2; D gene ambiguous. The ends were cut back, 2 bases at V and 8 bases at J, with 12 bases in the middle. CDR1 is MGHRA, CDR2 YSYEKL, per germline. The CDR3 is 13 amino acids. CDR3 DNA: TGCGCCAGCAGCCAAATAGACAAATACGGCTACACCTTC. It is translated as CASSQIDKYGYTF.

The V and J genes are TRBV19 and TRBJ2-1; D unresolved. From germline, CDR1 is LNHDA and CDR2 SQIVND (reference sequence). This CDR3 spans 15 amino acids. The V and J ends lost 4 bases and 8 bases respectively, with 18 bases between them. CDR3 protein: CASSTTPSLSHEQFF. CDR3 sequence (DNA): TGTGCCAGTAGTACGACACCAAGCCTTAGCCATGAGCAGTTCTTC. The entire variable domain, with the rest obtained from reference TRBV19 and TRBJ2-1, is as follows: DGGITQSPKYLFRKEGQNVTLSCEQNLNHDAMYWYRQDPGQGLRLIYYSQIVNDFQKGDIAEGYSVSREKKESFPLTVTSAQKNPTAFYLCASSTTPSLSHEQFFGPGTRLTVL.

As DNA, the CDR3 is TGTGCCAGCAGCTTAACTAGCGGGAGATCCTACGAGCAGTACTTC. This codes for CASSLTSGRSYEQYF. The V call is TRBV7-9, the J call TRBJ2-7; 11 nucleotides align to TRBD2. The CDR3 is 15 amino acids. Germline CDR1 SEHNR, CDR2 FQNEAQ (reference sequence). Trimming at V came to 2 bases and at J to 1 base, leaving 1 base not matched to a gene.

This clone came up a few times. V usage is TRBV10-3 and J usage is TRBJ1-2; TRBD1 aligns across 11 bases. In germline, CDR1 is ENHRY, CDR2 SYGVKD. The V segment lost 2 bases and the J segment 6 bases; nucleotides outside the gene matches: 8. The length of the CDR3 is 16 residues. The DNA for the CDR3 is TGTGCCATCAGTGAGACGGGACAGGGGGAGCCCGATGGCTACACCTTC. Translation: CAISETGQGEPDGYTF.

The chain is built from TRBV29-1 and TRBJ1-1; D not resolved. The germline CDR1 and CDR2 sequences are SQVTM and ANQGSEA. V was trimmed by 7 bases and J by 0 bases, leaving 6 bases between them. The CDR3 loop spans 11 amino acids. The CDR3 protein is CSATLNTEAFF. As DNA, the CDR3 is TGCAGCGCTACATTGAACACTGAAGCTTTCTTT.

A few counts support this clone. The chain has TRBV29-1 and TRBJ2-1; D call uncertain. Per germline, CDR1 SQVTM and CDR2 ANQGSEA. Trimming left V 6 bases short and J 4 bases short, with 13 bases between. CDR3 size: 13 residues. The CDR3 loop is CSVPEIGYNEQFF. Written as DNA, the CDR3 is TGCAGCGTACCAGAGATCGGGTACAATGAGCAGTTCTTC.

CDR3 DNA: TGTGCCAGCAGATCTAACCCCGGGACAGCGAGCACTGAAGCTTTCTTT. Translation gives CASRSNPGTASTEAFF. V gene TRBV28 combines with J gene TRBJ1-1, with 7 bases fitting TRBD1. V was pared by 6 bases and J by 4 bases, with 14 bases of the junction left unmatched. The germline CDR1 and CDR2 sequences are MDHEN and SYDVKM. The CDR3 runs to 16 residues.

The rearrangement joins TRBV10-3 to TRBJ2-1; 7 bases match TRBD2. In germline, CDR1 is ENHRY, CDR2 SYGVKD. Unmatched junction bases numbered 10, after V lost 6 bases and J lost 5 bases. This CDR3 has 15 amino acids. CDR3 sequence reads: CAISLTNGGDNEQFF. CDR3 in DNA: TGTGCCATCAGCCTTACTAATGGGGGGGACAATGAGCAGTTCTTC.

The rearrangement uses TRBV28 and TRBJ2-7, with TRBD2 matching over 10 bases. CDR1 and CDR2 from the germline V gene are MDHEN and SYDVKM. The CDR3 covers 15 residues. V dropped 3 bases and J dropped 4; count of bases not matched to a gene: 6. CDR3 sequence reads: CASSLQAGGLYEQYF. CDR3 sequence (DNA): TGTGCCAGCAGTTTGCAAGCGGGAGGGTTGTACGAGCAGTACTTC.